This T cell receptor (beta chain) was sequenced during a study of chemoradiotherapy in HPV16-positive cancers. Overall study context: Functional T-cell assays on two HPV16-positive patients' cells defined candidate HPV-specific clones and common TCR motifs.

V lost 7 bases and J lost 7, with 11 bases in between. Germline CDR1 LNHNV, CDR2 YYDKDF (reference sequence). There are 11 residues in the CDR3. Using immunoSEQ multiplex PCR, the repertoire was profiled, and TCRdb retains in-frame clones only, with some absent. There are 30,000 to 40,000 clones in the sample; 92% occur only once, and around 3.4% lies in the top ten. Notes on the study in general: HPV-specific T cells were functionally defined from only a couple of HPV16-positive patients. For HPV16-positive patients, expanding HPV-responsive T cells associated with longer recurrence-free survival.

On this clone: The antigen remains undetermined.

Repeated repertoire sampling spanned the course of chemoradiotherapy. The origin of this receptor is a human donor with HPV-associated anogenital cancer. Here the sequenced sample was blood, taken from a patient who underwent chemoradiotherapy. The V gene is TRBV15, the J gene TRBJ2-7; D is perhaps TRBD1 (6 bases). The CDR3 DNA follows: TGTGCCACCACTCAGGGGTATGAGCAGTACTTC. Protein sequence: CATTQGYEQYF.